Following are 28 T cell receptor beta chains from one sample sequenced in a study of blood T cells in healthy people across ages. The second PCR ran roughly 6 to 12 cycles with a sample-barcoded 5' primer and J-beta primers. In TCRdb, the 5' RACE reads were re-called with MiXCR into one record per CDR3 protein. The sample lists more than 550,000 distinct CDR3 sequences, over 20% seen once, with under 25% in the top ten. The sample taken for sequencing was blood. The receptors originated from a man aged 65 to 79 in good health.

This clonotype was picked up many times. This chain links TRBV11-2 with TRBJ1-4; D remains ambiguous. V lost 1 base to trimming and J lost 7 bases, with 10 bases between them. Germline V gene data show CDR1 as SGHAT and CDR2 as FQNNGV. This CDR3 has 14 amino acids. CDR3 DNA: TGTGCCAGCAGCTTAGCGGGCGGATTTGAAAAACTGTTTTTT. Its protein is CASSLAGGFEKLFF.

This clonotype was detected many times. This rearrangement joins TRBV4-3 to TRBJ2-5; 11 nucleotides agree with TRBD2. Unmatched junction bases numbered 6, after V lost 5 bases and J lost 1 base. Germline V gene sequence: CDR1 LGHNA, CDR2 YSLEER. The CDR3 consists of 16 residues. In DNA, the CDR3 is TGCGCCAGCAGCTTAACCGGGACTAGCGGCCAAGAGACCCAGTACTTC. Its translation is CASSLTGTSGQETQYF.

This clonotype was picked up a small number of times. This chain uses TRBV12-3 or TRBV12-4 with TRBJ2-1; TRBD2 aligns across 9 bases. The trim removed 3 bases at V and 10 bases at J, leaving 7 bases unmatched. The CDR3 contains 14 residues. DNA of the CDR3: TGTGCCAGCAGTTTCTCTAGCGGGATAGGCGAGCAGTTCTTC. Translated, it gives CASSFSSGIGEQFF.

CDR3 in DNA: TGCGCCAGCAAGCTTGAGGGTACGGCCAAAGGCAACACCGGGGAGCTGTTTTTT. Encoded protein: CASKLEGTAKGNTGELFF. The chain combines TRBV5-1 with TRBJ2-2, with a tentative D call TRBD2 (5 bases). V shed 6 bases and J shed 2 bases, with 23 bases lying between them. The germline V gene encodes CDR1 SGHRS and CDR2 YFSETQ. The CDR3 runs 18 residues.

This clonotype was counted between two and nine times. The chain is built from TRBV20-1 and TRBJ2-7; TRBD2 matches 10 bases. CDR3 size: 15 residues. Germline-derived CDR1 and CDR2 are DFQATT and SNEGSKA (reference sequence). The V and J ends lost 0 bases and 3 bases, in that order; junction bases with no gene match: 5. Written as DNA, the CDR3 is TGCAGTGCTAGAGATATAGCGGGGGGATACTACGAGCAGTACTTC. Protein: CSARDIAGGYYEQYF.

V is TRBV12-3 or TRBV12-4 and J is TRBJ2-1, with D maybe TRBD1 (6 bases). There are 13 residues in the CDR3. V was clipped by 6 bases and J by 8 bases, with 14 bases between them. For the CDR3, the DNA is TGTGCCAGCAGCACTCAGGGGACGGATGAGCAGTTCTTC. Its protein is CASSTQGTDEQFF.

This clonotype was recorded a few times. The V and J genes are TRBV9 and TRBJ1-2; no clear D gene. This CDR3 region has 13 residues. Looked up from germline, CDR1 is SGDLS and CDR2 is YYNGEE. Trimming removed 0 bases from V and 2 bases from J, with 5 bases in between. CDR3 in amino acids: CASSVGYNYGYTF. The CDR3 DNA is TGTGCCAGCAGCGTAGGTTACAACTATGGCTACACCTTC.

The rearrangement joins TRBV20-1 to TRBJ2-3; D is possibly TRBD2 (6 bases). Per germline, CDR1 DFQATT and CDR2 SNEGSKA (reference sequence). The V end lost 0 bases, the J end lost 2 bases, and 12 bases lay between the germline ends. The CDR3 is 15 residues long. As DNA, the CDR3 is TGCAGTGCTAGAGATCCGGGACTCCCCACAGATACGCAGTATTTT. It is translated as CSARDPGLPTDTQYF.

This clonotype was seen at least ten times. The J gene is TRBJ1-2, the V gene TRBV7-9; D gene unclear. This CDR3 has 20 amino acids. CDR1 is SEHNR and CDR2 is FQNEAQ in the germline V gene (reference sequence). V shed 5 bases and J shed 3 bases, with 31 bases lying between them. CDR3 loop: CASSPYAERPLLGPDYGYTF. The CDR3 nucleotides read TGTGCCAGCAGCCCCTACGCTGAGCGTCCTCTACTTGGGCCTGACTATGGCTACACCTTC.

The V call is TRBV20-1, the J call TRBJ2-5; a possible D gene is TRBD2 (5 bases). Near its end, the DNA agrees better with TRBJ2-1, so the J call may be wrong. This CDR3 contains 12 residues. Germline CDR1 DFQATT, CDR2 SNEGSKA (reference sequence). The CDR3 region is CSARPSKNEQFF. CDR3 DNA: TGCAGTGCCAGGCCTAGCAAAAATGAGCAGTTCTTC.

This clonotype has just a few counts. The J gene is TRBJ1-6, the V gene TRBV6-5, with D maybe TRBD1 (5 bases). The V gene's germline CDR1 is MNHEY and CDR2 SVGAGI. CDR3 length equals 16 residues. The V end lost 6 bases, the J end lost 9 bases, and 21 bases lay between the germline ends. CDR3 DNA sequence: TGTGCCAGCAGCCGAGGCGGGGGGAGGGGCCTTTCACCCCTCCACTTT. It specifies CASSRGGGRGLSPLHF.

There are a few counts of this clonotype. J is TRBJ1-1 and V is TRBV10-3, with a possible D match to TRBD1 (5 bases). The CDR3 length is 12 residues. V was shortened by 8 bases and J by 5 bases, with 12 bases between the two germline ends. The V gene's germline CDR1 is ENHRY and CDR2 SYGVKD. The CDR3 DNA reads TGTGCCATCTCTCAGAAGGGGACTGAAGCTTTCTTT. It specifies CAISQKGTEAFF.

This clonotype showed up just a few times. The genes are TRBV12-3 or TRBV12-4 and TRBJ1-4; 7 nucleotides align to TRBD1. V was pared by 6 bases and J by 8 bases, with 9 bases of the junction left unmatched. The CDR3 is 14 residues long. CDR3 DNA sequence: TGTGCCAGCAGCTTCACCCAGGGGGGAGAAAAACTGTTTTTT. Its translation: CASSFTQGGEKLFF.

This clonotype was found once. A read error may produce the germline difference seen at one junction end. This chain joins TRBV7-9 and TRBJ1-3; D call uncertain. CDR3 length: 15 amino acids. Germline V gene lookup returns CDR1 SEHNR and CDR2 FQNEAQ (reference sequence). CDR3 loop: CASLGDWNSGNTISF. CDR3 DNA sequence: TGTGCCAGCCTCGGGGATTGGAACTCTGGAAACACCATATCTTTT.

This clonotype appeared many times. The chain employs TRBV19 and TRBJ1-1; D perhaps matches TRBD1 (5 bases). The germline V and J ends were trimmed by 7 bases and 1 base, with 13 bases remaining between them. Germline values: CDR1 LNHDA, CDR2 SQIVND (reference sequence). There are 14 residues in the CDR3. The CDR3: CASKWRGANTEAFF. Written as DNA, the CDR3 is TGTGCCAGTAAATGGAGGGGCGCGAACACTGAAGCTTTCTTT.

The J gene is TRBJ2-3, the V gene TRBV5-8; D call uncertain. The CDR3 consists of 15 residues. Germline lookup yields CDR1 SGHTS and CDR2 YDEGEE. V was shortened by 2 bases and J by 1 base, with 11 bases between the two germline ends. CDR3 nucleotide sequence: TGTGCCAGCAGCTTTCGCTTCGAGGGCACAGATACGCAGTATTTT. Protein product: CASSFRFEGTDTQYF.

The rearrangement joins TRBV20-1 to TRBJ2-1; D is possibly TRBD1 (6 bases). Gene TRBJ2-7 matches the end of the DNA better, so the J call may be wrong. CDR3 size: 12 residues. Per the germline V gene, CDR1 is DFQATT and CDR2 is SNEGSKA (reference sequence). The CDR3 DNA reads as TGCAGTGCTAGCACCAGGGGCTACGAGCAGTACTTC. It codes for CSASTRGYEQYF.

The chain's CDR3 is CASSSQASGNYEQYF. The CDR3 DNA reads TGTGCCAGCAGCTCTCAGGCTAGCGGGAACTACGAGCAGTACTTC. The rearrangement joins TRBV6-5 to TRBJ2-7; 9 nucleotides align to TRBD2. Germline CDR1 is MNHEY and CDR2 is SVGAGI. The length of the CDR3 is 15 residues. Unmatched junction bases numbered 9, after V lost 6 bases and J lost 3 bases.

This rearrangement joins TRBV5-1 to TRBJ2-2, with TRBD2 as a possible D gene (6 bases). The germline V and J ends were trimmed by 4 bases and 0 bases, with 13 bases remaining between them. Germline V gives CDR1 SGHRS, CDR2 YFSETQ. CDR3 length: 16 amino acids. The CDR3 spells CASSAFTGANTGELFF. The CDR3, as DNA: TGCGCCAGCAGCGCCTTTACGGGGGCGAACACCGGGGAGCTGTTTTTT.

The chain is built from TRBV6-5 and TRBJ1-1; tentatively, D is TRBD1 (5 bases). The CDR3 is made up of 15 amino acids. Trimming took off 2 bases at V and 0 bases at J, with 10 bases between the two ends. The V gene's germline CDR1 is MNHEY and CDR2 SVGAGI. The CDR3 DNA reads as TGTGCCAGCAGTTACCCCGGGGGTATGAACACTGAAGCTTTCTTT. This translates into CASSYPGGMNTEAFF.

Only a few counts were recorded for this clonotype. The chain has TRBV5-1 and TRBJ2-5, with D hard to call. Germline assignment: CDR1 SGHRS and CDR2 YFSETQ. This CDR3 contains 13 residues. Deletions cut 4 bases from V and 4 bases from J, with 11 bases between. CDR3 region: CASSRTLGETQYF. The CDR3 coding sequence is TGCGCCAGCAGCCGGACCCTGGGAGAGACCCAGTACTTC. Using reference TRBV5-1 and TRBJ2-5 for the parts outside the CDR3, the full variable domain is KAGVTQTPRYLIKTRGQQVTLSCSPISGHRSVSWYQQTPGQGLQFLFEYFSETQRNKGNFPGRFSGRQFSNSRSEMNVSTLELGDSALYLCASSRTLGETQYFGPGTRLLVL.

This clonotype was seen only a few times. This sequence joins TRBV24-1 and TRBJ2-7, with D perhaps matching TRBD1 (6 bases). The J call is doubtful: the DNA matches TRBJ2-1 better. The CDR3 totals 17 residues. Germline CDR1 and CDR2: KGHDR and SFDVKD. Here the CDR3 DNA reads TGTGCCACCAGTGATTTCCGACAGGCCTCCTCCTACAATGAGCAGTTCTTC. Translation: CATSDFRQASSYNEQFF.

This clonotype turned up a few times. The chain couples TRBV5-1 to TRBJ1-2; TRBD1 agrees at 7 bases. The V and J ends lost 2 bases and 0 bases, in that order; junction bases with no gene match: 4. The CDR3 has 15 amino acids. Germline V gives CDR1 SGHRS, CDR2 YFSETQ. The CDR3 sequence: CASSFGQATNYGYTF. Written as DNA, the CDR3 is TGCGCCAGCAGCTTTGGACAGGCAACTAACTATGGCTACACCTTC.

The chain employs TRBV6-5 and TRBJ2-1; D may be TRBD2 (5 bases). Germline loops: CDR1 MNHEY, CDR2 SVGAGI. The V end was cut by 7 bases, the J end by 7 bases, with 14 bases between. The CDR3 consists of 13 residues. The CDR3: CASTGSSRNEQFF. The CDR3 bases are TGTGCCAGCACGGGGTCAAGCAGAAATGAGCAGTTCTTC.

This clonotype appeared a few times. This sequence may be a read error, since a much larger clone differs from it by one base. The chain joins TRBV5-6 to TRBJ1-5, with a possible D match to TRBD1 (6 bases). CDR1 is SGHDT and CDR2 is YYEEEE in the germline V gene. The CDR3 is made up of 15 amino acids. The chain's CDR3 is CASSARGLAGQPRHF. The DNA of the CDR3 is TGTGCCAGCAGCGCCAGGGGCTTGGCGGGTCAGCCCCGGCATTTT. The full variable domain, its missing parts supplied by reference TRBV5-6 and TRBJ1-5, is DAGVTQSPTHLIKTRGQQVTLRCSPKSGHDTVSWYQQALGQGPQFIFQYYEEEERQRGNFPDRFSGHQFPNYSSELNVNALLLGDSALYLCASSARGLAGQPRHFGDGTRLSIL.

Here the CDR3 reads CASSVYSGRATGELFF. The DNA of the CDR3 is TGTGCCAGCAGTGTTTATAGCGGGAGGGCCACCGGGGAGCTGTTTTTT. This chain uses TRBV2 with TRBJ2-2; 11 nucleotides match TRBD2. CDR1 is SNHLY and CDR2 is FYNNEI in the germline V gene. The CDR3 has 16 residues. Trimming removed 4 bases from V and 4 bases from J; junction bases left unmatched: 5.

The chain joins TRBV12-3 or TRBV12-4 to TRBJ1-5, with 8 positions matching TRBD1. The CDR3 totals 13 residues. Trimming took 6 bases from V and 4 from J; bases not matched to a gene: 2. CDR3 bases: TGTGCCAGCAGAAGGACAGGGAATCAGCCCCAGCATTTT. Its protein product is CASRRTGNQPQHF.

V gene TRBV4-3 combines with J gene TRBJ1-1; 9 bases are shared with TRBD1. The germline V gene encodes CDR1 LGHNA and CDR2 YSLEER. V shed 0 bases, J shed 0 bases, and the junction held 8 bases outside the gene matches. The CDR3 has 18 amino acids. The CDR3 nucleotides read TGCGCCAGCAGCCAAGATCGCGACAGGGGGGTAGTGAACACTGAAGCTTTCTTT. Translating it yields CASSQDRDRGVVNTEAFF.